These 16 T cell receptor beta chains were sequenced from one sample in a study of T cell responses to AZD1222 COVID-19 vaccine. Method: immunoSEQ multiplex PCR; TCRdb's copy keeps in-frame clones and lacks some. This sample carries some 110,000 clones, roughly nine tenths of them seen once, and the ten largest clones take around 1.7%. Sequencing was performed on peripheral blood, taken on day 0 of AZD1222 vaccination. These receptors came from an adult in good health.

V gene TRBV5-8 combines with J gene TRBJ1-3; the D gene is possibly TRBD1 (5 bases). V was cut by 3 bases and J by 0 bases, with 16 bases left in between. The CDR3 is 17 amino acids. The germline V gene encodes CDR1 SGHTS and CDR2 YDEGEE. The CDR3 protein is CASSSRVGANSGNTIYF. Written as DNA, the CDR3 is TGTGCCAGCAGCTCGAGGGTTGGGGCAAACTCTGGAAACACCATATATTTT.

As DNA, the CDR3 is TGTGCCAGCAGGGGGCTAGCGGGCCAAGAGACCCAGTACTTC. Its protein product is CASRGLAGQETQYF. The chain couples TRBV2 to TRBJ2-5, with TRBD2 identical over 8 bases. V lost 6 bases and J lost 1; bases outside the gene matches: 4. The CDR3 totals 14 residues. CDR1 is SNHLY and CDR2 is FYNNEI in the germline V gene.

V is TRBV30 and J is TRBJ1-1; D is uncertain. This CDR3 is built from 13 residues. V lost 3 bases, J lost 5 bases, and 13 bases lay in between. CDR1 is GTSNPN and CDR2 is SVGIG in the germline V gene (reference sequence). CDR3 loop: CAWSLKGATEAFF. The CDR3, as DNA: TGTGCCTGGAGCCTTAAAGGTGCAACTGAAGCTTTCTTT.

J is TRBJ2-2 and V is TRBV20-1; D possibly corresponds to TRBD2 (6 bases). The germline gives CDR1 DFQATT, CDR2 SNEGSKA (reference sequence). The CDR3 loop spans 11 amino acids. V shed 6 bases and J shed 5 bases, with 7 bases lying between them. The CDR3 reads CSAGRTGELFF. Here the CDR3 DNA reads TGCAGTGCGGGGAGGACCGGGGAGCTGTTTTTT.

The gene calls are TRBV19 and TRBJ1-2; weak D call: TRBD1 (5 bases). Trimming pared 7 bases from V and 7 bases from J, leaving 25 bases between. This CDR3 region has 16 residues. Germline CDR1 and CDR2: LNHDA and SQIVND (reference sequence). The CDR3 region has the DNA TGTGCCAGTACCCCGACCCAGATAACCCAGGGCTCTGGCTACACCTTC. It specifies CASTPTQITQGSGYTF. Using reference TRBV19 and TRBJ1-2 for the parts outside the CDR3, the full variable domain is DGGITQSPKYLFRKEGQNVTLSCEQNLNHDAMYWYRQDPGQGLRLIYYSQIVNDFQKGDIAEGYSVSREKKESFPLTVTSAQKNPTAFYLCASTPTQITQGSGYTFGSGTRLTVV.

The DNA of the CDR3 is TGTGCCAGCAGTGAACTCAGGCAGGGCTCTGAAGCTTTCTTT. This codes for CASSELRQGSEAFF. V gene TRBV6-1 combines with J gene TRBJ1-1; D is perhaps TRBD1 (5 bases). Trimming pared 2 bases from V and 6 bases from J, leaving 13 bases between. The CDR3 totals 14 residues. Germline CDR1 reads MNHNS; CDR2 reads SASEGT.

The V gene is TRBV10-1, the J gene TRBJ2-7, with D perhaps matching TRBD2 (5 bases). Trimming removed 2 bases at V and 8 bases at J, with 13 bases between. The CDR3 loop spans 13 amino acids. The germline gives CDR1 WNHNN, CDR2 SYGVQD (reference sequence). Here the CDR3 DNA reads TGCGCCAGCAGTGAGAGGCTGCCCGGGAAGCAGTACGTC. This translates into CASSERLPGKQYV.

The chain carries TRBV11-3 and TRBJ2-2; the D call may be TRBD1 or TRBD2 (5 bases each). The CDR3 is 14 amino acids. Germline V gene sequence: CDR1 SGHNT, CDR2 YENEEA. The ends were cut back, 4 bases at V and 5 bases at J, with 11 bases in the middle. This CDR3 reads CASSSGAVTGELFF. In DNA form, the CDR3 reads TGTGCCAGCAGCTCCGGGGCAGTGACCGGGGAGCTGTTTTTT.

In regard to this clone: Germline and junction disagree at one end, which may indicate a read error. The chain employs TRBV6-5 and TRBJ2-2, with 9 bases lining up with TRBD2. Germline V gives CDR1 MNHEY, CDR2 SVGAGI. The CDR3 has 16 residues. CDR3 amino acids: CASTYGVSGGDGELFF. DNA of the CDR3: TGTGCCAGCACTTACGGGGTTAGCGGGGGAGACGGGGAGCTGTTTTTT.

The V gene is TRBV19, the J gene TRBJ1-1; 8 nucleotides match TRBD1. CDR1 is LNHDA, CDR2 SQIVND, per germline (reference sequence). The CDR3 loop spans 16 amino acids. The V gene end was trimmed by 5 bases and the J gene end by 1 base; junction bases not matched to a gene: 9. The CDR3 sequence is CASSYSGTGENTEAFF. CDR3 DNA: TGTGCCAGTAGTTATTCCGGGACAGGTGAGAACACTGAAGCTTTCTTT.

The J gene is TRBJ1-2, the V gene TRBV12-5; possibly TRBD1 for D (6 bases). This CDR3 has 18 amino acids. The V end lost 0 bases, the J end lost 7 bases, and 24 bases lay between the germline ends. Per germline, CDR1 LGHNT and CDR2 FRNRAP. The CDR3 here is CASGLVLILGGEESGYTF. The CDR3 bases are TGTGCTAGTGGTTTGGTACTCATCCTCGGGGGCGAGGAATCTGGCTACACCTTC.

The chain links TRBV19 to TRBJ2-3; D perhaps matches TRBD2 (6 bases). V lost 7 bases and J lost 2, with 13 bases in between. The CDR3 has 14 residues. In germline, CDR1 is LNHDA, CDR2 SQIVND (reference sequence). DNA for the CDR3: TGTGCCAGTAAAACGGGGGACCACACAGATACGCAGTATTTT. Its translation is CASKTGDHTDTQYF. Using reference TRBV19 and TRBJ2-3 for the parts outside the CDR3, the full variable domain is DGGITQSPKYLFRKEGQNVTLSCEQNLNHDAMYWYRQDPGQGLRLIYYSQIVNDFQKGDIAEGYSVSREKKESFPLTVTSAQKNPTAFYLCASKTGDHTDTQYFGPGTRLTVL.

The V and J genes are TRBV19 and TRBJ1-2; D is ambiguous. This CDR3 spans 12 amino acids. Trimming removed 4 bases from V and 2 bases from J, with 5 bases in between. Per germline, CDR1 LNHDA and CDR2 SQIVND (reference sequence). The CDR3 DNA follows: TGTGCCAGTAGTAGAGGGAACTATGGCTACACCTTC. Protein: CASSRGNYGYTF.

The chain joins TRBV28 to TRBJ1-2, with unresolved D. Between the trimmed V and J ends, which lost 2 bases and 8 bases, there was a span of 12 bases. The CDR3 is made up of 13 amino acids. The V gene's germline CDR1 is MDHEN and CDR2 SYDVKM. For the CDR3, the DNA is TGTGCCAGCAGTTTAGTGCAGACTATGGGCTACACCTTC. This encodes CASSLVQTMGYTF.

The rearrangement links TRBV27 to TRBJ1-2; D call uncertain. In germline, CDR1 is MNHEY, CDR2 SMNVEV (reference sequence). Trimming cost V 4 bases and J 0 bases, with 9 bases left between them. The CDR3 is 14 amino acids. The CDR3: CASSSATANYGYTF. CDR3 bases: TGTGCCAGCAGTTCAGCTACAGCTAACTATGGCTACACCTTC.

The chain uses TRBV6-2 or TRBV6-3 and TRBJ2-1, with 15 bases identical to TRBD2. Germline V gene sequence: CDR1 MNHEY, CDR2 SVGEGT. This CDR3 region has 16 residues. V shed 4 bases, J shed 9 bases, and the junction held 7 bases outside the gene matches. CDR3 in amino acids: CASSSPGLAGGSEQFF. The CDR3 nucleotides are TGTGCCAGCAGTTCCCCTGGACTAGCGGGAGGGAGTGAGCAGTTCTTC.